The 6 T cell receptor beta chains given below trace back to one sample, sequenced in a study of OX40 agonist ivuxolimab in advanced cancers. Library prep was done by the immunoSEQ multiplex PCR assay. Here the immuneACCESS table is served through TCRdb, limited to in-frame sequences with V and J called. Missing clones are a known gap in these copies; in checked studies unresolved V genes cover under half, and the rest lacks a known reason. The sample table records 95,000 or so clones; about 92% of these occur just once. The top ten clonotypes cover roughly 0.5% of the sample. The sequencing here drew on CD4+ or CD8+ T cells sorted from blood, taken in a trial of the OX40 agonist ivuxolimab. These receptors came from an adult with an advanced solid tumor such as melanoma, head and neck, liver or kidney cancer.

The chain is built from TRBV6-1 and TRBJ1-5, with 7 nucleotides matching TRBD1. Germline V gene sequence: CDR1 MNHNS, CDR2 SASEGT. The CDR3 covers 16 residues. With V trimmed by 1 base and J by 3 bases, 6 bases remained unmatched. The CDR3 region is CASSEVEGADNQPQHF. CDR3 DNA sequence: TGTGCCAGCAGTGAAGTGGAGGGGGCGGACAATCAGCCCCAGCATTTT.

The V and J genes are TRBV7-9 and TRBJ2-1; D unresolved. The V gene lost 8 bases and the J gene lost 1 base, with 12 bases spanning the gap. The CDR3 spans 14 residues. The germline V gene encodes CDR1 SEHNR and CDR2 FQNEAQ (reference sequence). The CDR3 loop is CASLTSGSYNEQFF. The CDR3 DNA reads TGTGCCAGCCTCACAAGTGGGTCCTACAATGAGCAGTTCTTC.

This clone was observed a single time. The chain combines TRBV4-1 with TRBJ1-6; TRBD1 is a possible D gene (6 bases). Trimming cost V 5 bases and J 11 bases, with 25 bases left between them. The CDR3 is made up of 17 amino acids. CDR1 is MGHRA and CDR2 is YSYEKL in the germline V gene. DNA for the CDR3: TGCGCCAGCAGCAAAGGAGGGGGGACCCAAGTAAATACACCCCTCCACTTT. It translates to CASSKGGGTQVNTPLHF.

This sequence joins TRBV19 and TRBJ1-3, with no clear D. The CDR3 has 17 amino acids. With 7 bases removed from V and 0 bases from J, the gap between germline ends came to 19 bases. The germline V gene has CDR1 LNHDA and CDR2 SQIVND (reference sequence). The CDR3 spells CASNYLSRADSGNTIYF. The CDR3 DNA sequence: TGTGCCAGTAACTACCTTTCCCGGGCCGACTCTGGAAACACCATATATTTT.

The CDR3 DNA reads TGTGCCTGGAGTGCCTCGGGGGGGGGCTACGAGCAGTACTTC. Amino acid sequence: CAWSASGGGYEQYF. The rearrangement links TRBV30 to TRBJ2-7; 8 bases match TRBD2. Germline V gives CDR1 GTSNPN, CDR2 SVGIG (reference sequence). This CDR3 region has 14 residues. J gave up 3 bases and V 1 base, and 5 bases lay outside the gene matches. Full variable domain (missing parts from reference TRBV30 and TRBJ2-7): SQTIHQWPATLVQPVGSPLSLECTVEGTSNPNLYWYRQAAGRGLQLLFYSVGIGQISSEVPQNLSASRPQDRQFILSSKKLLLSDSGFYLCAWSASGGGYEQYFGPGTRLTVT.

The chain is built from TRBV6-5 and TRBJ1-3; TRBD1 matches 7 bases. The CDR3 is 14 residues long. Germline CDR1 is MNHEY and CDR2 is SVGAGI. Germline trimming cut 5 bases from V and 10 bases from J; bases unmatched to any gene: 11. The CDR3 DNA sequence: TGTGCCAGCAGTCCGGGACAGACTAGGGGGACCATATATTTT. Translated, it gives CASSPGQTRGTIYF.